This T cell receptor beta chain came from a study of human T cells and chemical hapten exposure. The time point here: patch test 2, 6 weeks after DPC sensitization. The treatment here: therapeutic diphenylcyclopropenone sensitization with weekly scalp DPC. What the library attached to individual cDNA molecules were unique molecular identifiers. TCRdb re-called the RACE reads with MiXCR, one entry per CDR3 protein. The data show a few hundred thousand distinct CDR3 sequences, more than 5% seen once. The CDR3 spans 12 residues. Looked up from germline, CDR1 is MNHEY and CDR2 is SVGEGT. Trimming removed 5 bases from V and 5 bases from J, with 7 bases in between.

The TCR was taken from a woman younger than 35 with alopecia areata. Some clones in this sample may be carry-over from other donors' samples. The gene calls are TRBV6-2 or TRBV6-3 and TRBJ1-5; perhaps TRBD1 as D (6 bases). The sample was whole blood, taken in connection with sensitization to the hapten diphenylcyclopropenone (DPC). The CDR3 loop is CASSDRYQPQHF. CDR3 in DNA: TGTGCCAGCAGTGACAGGTATCAGCCCCAGCATTTT.